One sample yielded the 29 T cell receptor beta chains listed below, sequenced in a study of T cell repertoires in cytomegalovirus infection. TCRdb called the reads again in MiXCR, with one record for every CDR3 protein. This sample has over 150,000 distinct CDR3 sequences, with roughly 19% found just once. Sequences were obtained from PBMCs. The receptors stem from a human donor in good health (CMV status not recorded). Some clones in this sample may be carry-over from other donors' samples.

V is TRBV6-2 or TRBV6-3 and J is TRBJ1-5; 7 nucleotides line up with TRBD1. The CDR3 consists of 16 residues. V lost 5 bases, J lost 0 bases, and 7 bases stayed unmatched. Germline V gene sequence: CDR1 MNHEY, CDR2 SVGEGT. The CDR3 spells CASSPYDRDSNQPQHF. CDR3 sequence (DNA): TGTGCCAGCAGTCCGTATGACAGGGATAGCAATCAGCCCCAGCATTTT.

This clonotype was counted at least ten times. CDR3 DNA: TGTGCCAGCAGCTTAGAATTTCTAGCGGGGGCGTCGGGGACCCAGTACTTC. Translation: CASSLEFLAGASGTQYF. The rearrangement links TRBV11-2 to TRBJ2-5; 10 positions agree with TRBD2. The CDR3 loop spans 17 amino acids. CDR1 and CDR2 (germline): SGHAT, FQNNGV. After removal of 0 bases from V and 7 bases from J, the junction contained 11 bases not matched to a gene.

The chain carries TRBV10-3 and TRBJ2-1; TRBD2 matches 9 bases. This CDR3 contains 14 residues. Germline V lookup: CDR1 ENHRY, CDR2 SYGVKD. V trimming: 5 bases; J trimming: 5 bases; junction bases outside the gene matches: 4. The CDR3 nucleotides read TGTGCCATCAGTCCTAGACTAGCGGACAATGAGCAGTTCTTC. It codes for CAISPRLADNEQFF.

This clonotype occurred a few times. The chain links TRBV7-9 to TRBJ2-3; TRBD2 aligns across 9 bases. The CDR3 has 16 amino acids. With V trimmed by 2 bases and J by 5 bases, 8 bases remained unmatched. Per the germline V gene, CDR1 is SEHNR and CDR2 is FQNEAQ (reference sequence). The CDR3 reads CASSLLGSGSGDTQYF. DNA for the CDR3: TGTGCCAGCAGCTTACTTGGTAGCGGGAGTGGAGATACGCAGTATTTT.

In regard to this clonotype: A much bigger clone sits one base away, suggesting this may be a read error. The gene calls are TRBV12-3 or TRBV12-4 and TRBJ1-4; TRBD1 is a possible D gene (6 bases). V was shortened by 4 bases and J by 16 bases, with 16 bases between the two germline ends. The CDR3 length is 12 residues. The CDR3 DNA reads TGTGCCAGCAGTTCATTCCCCAGGGGACCGTTTTTT. Its translation is CASSSFPRGPFF.

To note about this clonotype: One junction end disagrees with the germline gene, perhaps due to a read error. This chain links TRBV29-1 with TRBJ1-1; 8 positions agree with TRBD1. This CDR3 contains 13 residues. CDR1 is SQVTM, CDR2 ANQGSEA, per germline. For the CDR3, the DNA is TGCAGCGTTCGACGGGACAGGCCGACTGAGGCTTTCTTT. Translated, it gives CSVRRDRPTEAFF.

The chain combines TRBV6-1 with TRBJ2-7; no definite D call. This CDR3 comprises 17 residues. The germline V gene has CDR1 MNHNS and CDR2 SASEGT. V lost 5 bases and J lost 0, with 20 bases in between. CDR3 region: CASSYSFGGLVSYEQYF. The CDR3, as DNA: TGTGCCAGCAGTTATTCCTTCGGCGGCTTGGTCTCCTACGAGCAGTACTTC.

Worth noting for this clonotype: A read error may produce the germline difference seen at one junction end. This rearrangement joins TRBV7-6 to TRBJ1-4; D remains unclear. The CDR3 runs 16 residues. From germline, CDR1 is SGHVS and CDR2 FNYEAQ. The chain's CDR3 is CASSLSGSGINQKLFF. CDR3 nucleotides: TGTGCCAGCAGCTTGTCGGGGTCTGGGATTAATCAAAAACTGTTTTTT.

The V call is TRBV28, the J call TRBJ1-5; TRBD1 agrees at 7 bases. The V and J ends lost 6 bases and 0 bases, in that order; junction bases with no gene match: 14. CDR1 and CDR2 from the germline V gene are MDHEN and SYDVKM. The length of the CDR3 is 18 residues. The CDR3 here is CASSPRLRGHDSNQPQHF. In DNA form, the CDR3 reads TGTGCCAGCAGCCCTCGGTTGAGGGGGCACGATAGCAATCAGCCCCAGCATTTT.

This clonotype was seen a handful of times. The junction departs from germline at one end; a sequencing error may be responsible. The chain has TRBV14 and TRBJ2-1; possible D gene TRBD2, 6 bases. Per the germline V gene, CDR1 is SGHDN and CDR2 is FVKESK. The CDR3 extends over 16 amino acids. This CDR3 is CASSQDRRGRYNEQFF. The CDR3 bases are TGTGCCAGTAGCCAAGATAGGAGGGGACGGTACAATGAGCAGTTCTTC.

This clonotype was counted many times. This chain joins TRBV11-2 and TRBJ2-2, with D maybe TRBD2 (6 bases). The CDR3 has 18 amino acids. Germline V gene sequence: CDR1 SGHAT, CDR2 FQNNGV. The germline V and J ends were trimmed by 4 bases and 2 bases, with 20 bases remaining between them. This CDR3 reads CASSYRRDHSQNTGELFF. For the CDR3, the DNA is TGTGCCAGCAGCTACCGGCGGGACCACTCCCAAAACACCGGGGAGCTGTTTTTT.

CDR3 sequence: CSVVRPNTEAFF. The CDR3 nucleotides read TGCAGCGTTGTACGGCCGAACACTGAAGCTTTCTTT. The gene calls are TRBV29-1 and TRBJ1-1; D uncertain. Germline V gene sequence: CDR1 SQVTM, CDR2 ANQGSEA. The CDR3 loop spans 12 amino acids. V lost 4 bases to trimming and J lost 1 base, with 7 bases between them.

This clonotype was found a few times. As DNA, the CDR3 is TGTGCCAGCAGCTTAACAGTCGGGACCCCAGGCGGTGAGCAGTTCTTC. Residues: CASSLTVGTPGGEQFF. V usage is TRBV7-3 and J usage is TRBJ2-1; D is tentatively TRBD1 or TRBD2 (5 bases each). V was cut by 0 bases and J by 9 bases, with 18 bases left in between. The CDR3 length is 16 residues. CDR1 SGHTA and CDR2 FQGTGA come from the germline V gene.

This clonotype was seen once. This rearrangement joins TRBV24-1 to TRBJ2-1, with D unclear. Trimming stripped 4 bases from V and 6 bases from J, with 6 bases between. The CDR3 totals 12 residues. Germline V CDR1 and CDR2: KGHDR, SFDVKD. The CDR3, as DNA: TGTGCCACCAGTGAAAGAGGCAATGAGCAGTTCTTC. It translates to CATSERGNEQFF.

This clonotype came up many times. V usage is TRBV28 and J usage is TRBJ1-5; tentative D call: TRBD1 (5 bases). The CDR3 runs to 14 residues. Trimming stripped 6 bases from V and 1 base from J, with 10 bases between. Germline V gives CDR1 MDHEN, CDR2 SYDVKM. DNA for the CDR3: TGTGCCAGCAGGGGACCGACAAGCAATCAGCCCCAGCATTTT. Its protein is CASRGPTSNQPQHF.

This clonotype was seen more than once but under ten times. V is TRBV6-1 and J is TRBJ1-5; no definite D call. Germline V gene data show CDR1 as MNHNS and CDR2 as SASEGT. Deletions cut 8 bases from V and 4 bases from J, with 24 bases between. The CDR3 extends over 17 amino acids. The CDR3 bases are TGTGCCAGCGCCATCCTAGCCTCCGTACAGACGAATCAGCCCCAGCATTTT. It specifies CASAILASVQTNQPQHF.

The chain has TRBV12-3 or TRBV12-4 and TRBJ1-2, with 7 bases that match TRBD1. The length of the CDR3 is 15 residues. V was pared by 4 bases and J by 5 bases, with 10 bases of the junction left unmatched. CDR3 residues: CASSSYRGPEYGYTF. DNA for the CDR3: TGTGCCAGCAGTTCCTACAGGGGACCTGAATATGGCTACACCTTC.

The sample holds a few counts of this clonotype. The chain couples TRBV14 to TRBJ1-5; no reliable D call. Trimming removed 0 bases from V and 4 bases from J, with 22 bases in between. There are 19 residues in the CDR3. The germline V gene has CDR1 SGHDN and CDR2 FVKESK. CDR3 DNA: TGTGCCAGCAGCCAAGATCGTGAGCCAGCCCCATCCAGTAATCAGCCCCAGCATTTT. Its protein is CASSQDREPAPSSNQPQHF.

In the case of this clonotype: This may be a read error, as it is one base from a much larger clone. The chain uses TRBV4-3 and TRBJ1-1, with 8 bases matching TRBD1. The V segment lost 5 bases and the J segment 4 bases; nucleotides outside the gene matches: 3. The CDR3 runs to 13 residues. Germline-derived CDR1 and CDR2 are LGHNA and YSLEER. In nucleotides, the CDR3 is TGCGCCAGCAGCAAAGGACAGGGCACTGAAGCTTTCTTT. As protein: CASSKGQGTEAFF.

This clonotype was recorded a few times. This chain connects TRBV2 to TRBJ2-5, with D possibly matching TRBD1 (6 bases). The CDR3 has 15 residues. Germline-derived CDR1 and CDR2 are SNHLY and FYNNEI. V was clipped by 7 bases and J by 4 bases, with 19 bases between them. The CDR3 reads CASKRGDRPRETQYF. DNA of the CDR3: TGTGCCAGCAAGAGGGGTGACAGGCCCCGAGAGACCCAGTACTTC.

This clonotype was observed many times. The chain recombines TRBV7-9 with TRBJ1-5; tentative D call: TRBD1 (5 bases). This CDR3 has 14 amino acids. Germline CDR1 reads SEHNR; CDR2 reads FQNEAQ (reference sequence). V lost 1 base to trimming and J lost 3 bases, with 7 bases between them. CDR3 loop: CASSLEQVNQPQHF. The CDR3 bases are TGTGCCAGCAGCTTAGAACAGGTCAATCAGCCCCAGCATTTT.

This chain joins TRBV28 and TRBJ2-5, with D uncertain. The CDR3 contains 14 residues. The V gene lost 1 base and the J gene lost 2 bases, with 8 bases spanning the gap. Per germline, CDR1 MDHEN and CDR2 SYDVKM. CDR3 residues: CASSLLGLQETQYF. For the CDR3, the DNA is TGTGCCAGCAGTTTATTGGGGTTACAAGAGACCCAGTACTTC.

This clonotype was observed a few times. V and J are TRBV6-5 and TRBJ2-3; D remains unclear. Germline V lookup: CDR1 MNHEY, CDR2 SVGAGI. This CDR3 spans 15 amino acids. Trimming removed 0 bases from V and 6 bases from J, with 13 bases in between. The DNA for the CDR3 is TGTGCCAGCAGTTACTCAGTAGGAGTTTCCGATACGCAGTATTTT. Translation gives CASSYSVGVSDTQYF.

Comments on this clonotype: This sequence may be a read error, since a much larger clone differs from it by one base. The chain combines TRBV7-2 with TRBJ2-5, with 10 bases lining up with TRBD2. Germline-derived CDR1 and CDR2 are SGHTA and FQGNSA. The CDR3 contains 18 residues. V shed 0 bases, J shed 4 bases, and the junction held 11 bases outside the gene matches. The CDR3 sequence: CASSLARGLAGEGETQYF. The CDR3 coding sequence is TGTGCCAGCAGCTTAGCTAGGGGTCTAGCGGGAGAAGGAGAGACCCAGTACTTC.

The chain couples TRBV27 to TRBJ1-1; 9 positions match TRBD1. The V gene end was trimmed by 7 bases and the J gene end by 3 bases; junction bases not matched to a gene: 6. The germline V gene has CDR1 MNHEY and CDR2 SMNVEV (reference sequence). This CDR3 contains 14 residues. CDR3 coding DNA: TGTGCCAGCAATTCTCGGGACAGGGACACTGAAGCTTTCTTT. It translates to CASNSRDRDTEAFF.

This clonotype was picked up many times. The rearrangement joins TRBV28 to TRBJ2-3; TRBD2 matches 13 bases. The CDR3 extends over 15 amino acids. The V and J ends lost 7 bases and 6 bases, in that order; junction bases with no gene match: 7. CDR1 and CDR2 (germline): MDHEN, SYDVKM. CDR3 coding DNA: TGTGCCAGCATAGGACTAGCGGGAGCTGGGGATACGCAGTATTTT. Translating gives CASIGLAGAGDTQYF.

The chain recombines TRBV11-3 with TRBJ1-2; TRBD1 matches at 8 bases. The CDR3 has 14 amino acids. V trimming: 5 bases; J trimming: 5 bases; junction bases outside the gene matches: 7. CDR1 and CDR2 (germline): SGHNT, YENEEA. The CDR3 sequence: CASSPRTGIYGYTF. The CDR3 DNA sequence: TGTGCCAGCAGCCCCCGGACAGGGATTTATGGCTACACCTTC.

This clonotype was recorded many times. This chain links TRBV7-8 with TRBJ1-6; no firm D call. With 4 bases removed from V and 6 bases from J, the gap between germline ends came to 7 bases. The CDR3 loop spans 13 amino acids. Germline-derived CDR1 and CDR2 are SGHVS and FQNEAQ. The CDR3 nucleotides read TGTGCCAGCAGCTCAGGTCCTAATTCACCCCTCCACTTT. Encoded protein: CASSSGPNSPLHF.

The chain combines TRBV14 with TRBJ2-1, with 12 bases fitting TRBD1. The CDR3 spans 16 residues. Germline V CDR1 and CDR2: SGHDN, FVKESK. After removal of 1 base from V and 8 bases from J, the junction contained 6 bases not matched to a gene. The DNA of the CDR3 is TGTGCCAGCAGCCAAGGGACCGGGACAGGGGGCGATGAGCAGTTCTTC. It specifies CASSQGTGTGGDEQFF.